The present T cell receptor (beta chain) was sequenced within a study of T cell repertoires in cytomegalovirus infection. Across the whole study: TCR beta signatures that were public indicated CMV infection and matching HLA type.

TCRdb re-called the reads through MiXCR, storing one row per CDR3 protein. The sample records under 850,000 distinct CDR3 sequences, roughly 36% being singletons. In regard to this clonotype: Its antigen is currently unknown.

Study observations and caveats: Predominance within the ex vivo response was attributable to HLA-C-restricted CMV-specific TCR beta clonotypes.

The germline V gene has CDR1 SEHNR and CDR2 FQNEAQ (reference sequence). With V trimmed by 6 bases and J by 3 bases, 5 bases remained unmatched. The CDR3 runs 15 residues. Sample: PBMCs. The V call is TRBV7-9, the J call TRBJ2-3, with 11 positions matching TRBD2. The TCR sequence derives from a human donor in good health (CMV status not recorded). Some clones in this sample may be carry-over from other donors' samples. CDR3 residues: CASRPTSGSTDTQYF. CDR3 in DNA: TGTGCCAGCAGGCCCACTAGCGGGAGTACAGATACGCAGTATTTT.